The sequence of this T cell receptor beta chain was determined in a study of shared clonotypes between healthy human individuals (dated by TCRdb to the early 2020s). With respect to the entire study: The cohort included a few men and a couple of women between 18 and 49 years of age. Libraries were prepared and TCR repertoires were sequenced by different laboratories using diverse techniques, in order to increase sequencing depth and limit assay-specific biases. The study deeply sequenced blood TCR repertoires of several healthy adults to estimate repertoire size and the extent of clonotype sharing between individuals. Per donor, three plates each were used for CD4 naive and CD4 memory, two for CD8 naive, and one for CD8 memory. Between about 0.8 and 9 billion PBMCs per donor were obtained by leukapheresis.

Its CDR3 holds 12 amino acids, cysteine through phenylalanine. The only DNA kept is the CDR3, 36 bases in frame from the first base. The germline V gene gives CDR1 as MDHEN and CDR2 as SYDVKM. V is pared back by 8 bases and J by 1 base, with 6 bases lying between the germline termini. Using the deep immunoSEQ assay, multiplex PCR amplified TCR CDR3 regions from genomic DNA. Extracted genomic DNA from each cell subset was distributed evenly across all wells of several immunoSEQ 96-well plates, and each plate was treated as a replicate. Each replicate PCR for sorted subsets received 200 ng genomic DNA, equal to roughly 30,000 T cell genomes. The purified libraries were quantified using a Qubit 3.0 fluorometer, sized with a Bioanalyzer 2100, and then quantified again using the KAPA Library Quantification kit. Every immunoSEQ 96-well plate was sequenced on a separate single-read 150-cycle Illumina NextSeq 550 flow cell. Per the original workflow: The immunoSEQ output contained only junctional sequences without quality scores, so filtering could not match that applied to full-length reads. Sequences were annotated with PyIR, a Python wrapper for IgBLAST v1.9, and V/J genes and CDR3 were assigned using IMGT germline references. Reads were filtered out if the reads had weak V/J assignments (E-value above 1e-6), no CDR3, stop codons, out-of-frame junctions, or ambiguous translated residues. V3J clonotypes were defined as sequences sharing an identical inferred V gene, J gene, and CDR3 amino acid sequence. Percentage overlap between repertoires was calculated by dividing the number of shared unique clonotypes by the size of the smaller repertoire. Three approaches were used to assess repertoire richness: RTK rarefaction, the Chao1 estimator, and Recon v2.1 estimates of unobserved clonotypes. Generation probabilities were computed with OLGA for all TCRbeta clonotypes obtained by the gDNA method from several donors. TCRdb took over this immuneACCESS table, retaining in-frame rearrangements with V and J assigned. Such tables are incomplete; in checked studies, under half of the missing clones stem from an unresolved V gene, and the remainder is unexplained. The D gene and trimming were derived from the DNA, and the V and J assignments and clone size from that table. The sample profile shows about 1.1 million clones; 60% to 80% of them were found once. Roughly 0.82% of the sample is taken by the ten largest.

The donors were healthy, HIV-negative adults who had no recently reported acute infections or vaccinations. Only Caucasian adults living in Nashville, Tennessee, USA were represented among the donors. CD4+ T cells were enriched through magnetic negative selection, after which naive cells were positively selected on CD45RA and the remaining negative fraction served as the memory subset. After blood collection by leukapheresis, PBMCs were isolated using Ficoll-Histopaque density gradient centrifugation and then cryopreserved in the vapor phase of liquid nitrogen. Analytical flow cytometry was used to check the purity and quantity of each magnetically sorted T cell population. Genomic DNA was isolated from each sorted fraction and quantified by UV absorbance on a Nanodrop 2000c. With respect to this clone: No antigen is known for it. Base qualities are not at hand, and no much larger clone is one base apart.

Study-level results and caveats: Sharing across four donors was observed for 4.5% to 6.5% of naive CD4, about 3.2% of naive CD8, 2.3% of memory CD4, and about 0.4% of memory CD8 clonotypes. The genetic and exposure-history diversity represented was limited by the small number of donors. Pairwise subsampling led to the expectation that sequencing depth would affect the degree of clonotype sharing among donors. Naive subsets generally had larger estimated clonotype richness than memory subsets did. Compared with non-shared clonotypes, the clonotypes found in all four sorted-subset donors had higher generation probabilities. Incomplete sequencing was indicated by rarefaction of sorted-subset datasets, despite the large sequencing depth. Sampling was restricted to blood, and TCR repertoires in tissues likely differ from the TCR repertoires found in blood.

The receptor comes from a man younger than 35 in good health. Some clones in this sample may be carry-over from other donors' samples. This receptor chain uses TRBV28 and TRBJ1-5; no D gene is confidently identified. The sequencing sample was made of memory CD4+ T cells from PBMCs. The intended sense of this specimen's cell subset or site label: CD45RA-negative fraction. The base sequence is TGTGCCAGCGAGTTGAGCAATCAGCCCCAGCATTTT. It encodes CASELSNQPQHF. The variable domain in full, with residues beyond the CDR3 obtained from the reference TRBV28 and TRBJ1-5 genes, is DVKVTQSSRYLVKRTGEKVFLECVQDMDHENMFWYRQDPGLGLRLIYFSYDVKMKEKGDIPEGYSVSREKKERFSLILESASTNQTSMYLCASELSNQPQHFGDGTRLSIL.